Listed below are T cell receptor beta chains from one sample, sequenced in a study of beta chain features in type 1 diabetes. Profiling relied on immunoSEQ multiplex PCR, and the TCRdb table lists in-frame clones only, not all of them. The sample contains roughly 130,000 clones, just over 9% of which appear only once. Sequencing used central memory CD4+ T cells from blood. Receptors were obtained from a man between 18 and 29 years old in good health. Each CDR3 is given with its conserved first and last residue. The D gene is left open where the match is weak. Expanded clones are given a class, and other clones once, few, many or no size at all.

v_gene: TRBV7-8; j_gene: TRBJ1-1; d_gene: .; abundance: few; CDR3aa: CASSLVGGGITEAFF; CDR3nt: TGTGCCAGCAGCTTAGTGGGTGGGGGCATCACTGAAGCTTTCTTT
v_gene: TRBV5-6; j_gene: TRBJ2-2; d_gene: .; abundance: .; CDR3aa: CASSLEAGPNTGELFF; CDR3nt: TGTGCCAGCAGCTTGGAGGCAGGGCCAAACACCGGGGAGCTGTTTTTT
v_gene: TRBV18; j_gene: TRBJ1-3; d_gene: TRBD1; abundance: few; CDR3aa: CASSLTDRGLLTGNTIYF; CDR3nt: TGTGCCAGCTCACTAACCGACAGGGGGCTTTTAACTGGAAACACCATATATTTT
v_gene: TRBV28; j_gene: TRBJ2-7; d_gene: TRBD1; abundance: few; CDR3aa: CASSRTGGYEQYF; CDR3nt: TGTGCCAGCAGCAGGACAGGGGGGTACGAGCAGTACTTC
v_gene: TRBV6-1; j_gene: TRBJ2-5; d_gene: TRBD2; abundance: few; CDR3aa: CASSQTSGVETQYF; CDR3nt: TGTGCCAGCAGTCAGACTAGCGGGGTAGAGACCCAGTACTTC
v_gene: TRBV30; j_gene: TRBJ1-4; d_gene: .; abundance: .; CDR3aa: CAWSPVEKLFF; CDR3nt: TGTGCCTGGAGTCCGGTTGAAAAACTGTTTTTT
v_gene: TRBV7-2; j_gene: TRBJ2-3; d_gene: TRBD1; abundance: few; CDR3aa: CASRPTGVPDTQYF; CDR3nt: TGTGCCAGCAGACCGACAGGGGTGCCAGATACGCAGTATTTT
v_gene: TRBV7-2; j_gene: TRBJ2-7; d_gene: .; abundance: few; CDR3aa: CASSLGAQPQYEQYF; CDR3nt: TGTGCCAGCAGCTTAGGGGCCCAGCCACAATACGAGCAGTACTTC
v_gene: TRBV14; j_gene: TRBJ2-7; d_gene: TRBD2; abundance: .; CDR3aa: CASSQAGGPYEQYF; CDR3nt: TGTGCCAGCAGCCAAGCGGGGGGGCCCTACGAGCAGTACTTC
v_gene: TRBV25-1; j_gene: TRBJ2-1; d_gene: TRBD1; abundance: .; CDR3aa: CASIVQGAVNEQFF; CDR3nt: TGTGCCAGCATCGTGCAGGGGGCCGTGAATGAGCAGTTCTTC
v_gene: TRBV7-3; j_gene: TRBJ2-3; d_gene: TRBD1; abundance: few; CDR3aa: CASSFRGQADTQYF; CDR3nt: TGTGCCAGCAGCTTTAGGGGGCAGGCAGATACGCAGTATTTT
v_gene: TRBV4-2; j_gene: TRBJ2-3; d_gene: .; abundance: few; CDR3aa: CASRLGSSTDTQYF; CDR3nt: TGTGCCAGCAGGTTGGGGAGTAGCACAGATACGCAGTATTTT
v_gene: TRBV7-2; j_gene: TRBJ2-3; d_gene: .; abundance: few; CDR3aa: CASSLARSTDTQYF; CDR3nt: TGTGCCAGCAGCTTAGCGAGAAGCACAGATACGCAGTATTTT
v_gene: TRBV7-7; j_gene: TRBJ1-5; d_gene: .; abundance: .; CDR3aa: CASFWRQPQHF; CDR3nt: TGTGCCAGCTTTTGGAGGCAGCCCCAGCATTTT
v_gene: TRBV7-2; j_gene: TRBJ2-3; d_gene: TRBD2; abundance: .; CDR3aa: CASSPLTAGGTDTQYF; CDR3nt: TGTGCCAGCAGCCCCCTTACGGCGGGGGGAACAGATACGCAGTATTTT
v_gene: TRBV6-5; j_gene: TRBJ2-7; d_gene: TRBD2; abundance: few; CDR3aa: CASSYGRGAEYEQYF; CDR3nt: TGTGCCAGCAGTTATGGGCGGGGGGCTGAGTACGAGCAGTACTTC
v_gene: TRBV7-2; j_gene: TRBJ2-1; d_gene: .; abundance: .; CDR3aa: CASSLLTYNEQFF; CDR3nt: TGTGCCAGCAGCCTCCTAACCTACAATGAGCAGTTCTTC
v_gene: TRBV6-1; j_gene: TRBJ1-2; d_gene: .; abundance: few; CDR3aa: CASSRRAGYGYTF; CDR3nt: TGTGCCAGCAGCCGTAGGGCGGGGTATGGCTACACCTTC
v_gene: TRBV7-7; j_gene: TRBJ2-5; d_gene: .; abundance: .; CDR3aa: CASSPKSEAETQYF; CDR3nt: TGTGCCAGCAGCCCAAAAAGCGAGGCAGAGACCCAGTACTTC
v_gene: TRBV30; j_gene: TRBJ2-5; d_gene: TRBD2; abundance: many; CDR3aa: CAWSVPGLAGEETQYF; CDR3nt: TGTGCCTGGAGTGTCCCGGGACTAGCGGGGGAAGAGACCCAGTACTTC
v_gene: TRBV9; j_gene: TRBJ2-6; d_gene: TRBD2; abundance: .; CDR3aa: CASSGLAGDSGANVLTF; CDR3nt: TGTGCCAGCAGCGGGCTAGCGGGGGACTCTGGGGCCAACGTCCTGACTTTC
v_gene: TRBV5-1; j_gene: TRBJ2-5; d_gene: TRBD1; abundance: .; CDR3aa: CASSLEPGGVDGETQYF; CDR3nt: TGCGCCAGCAGCTTGGAGCCAGGGGGTGTAGATGGGGAGACCCAGTACTTC
v_gene: TRBV5-6; j_gene: TRBJ1-5; d_gene: .; abundance: many; CDR3aa: CASSIGVDQPQHF; CDR3nt: TGTGCCAGCAGCATAGGGGTTGATCAGCCCCAGCATTTT
v_gene: TRBV30; j_gene: TRBJ1-6; d_gene: .; abundance: few; CDR3aa: CAWSVTLLSSYNSPLHF; CDR3nt: TGTGCCTGGAGTGTAACTCTCCTAAGCTCCTATAATTCACCCCTCCACTTT
v_gene: TRBV16; j_gene: TRBJ2-3; d_gene: .; abundance: .; CDR3aa: CASSRGLLTDTQYF; CDR3nt: TGTGCCAGCAGCCGCGGACTGCTCACAGATACGCAGTATTTT
v_gene: TRBV7-7; j_gene: TRBJ2-3; d_gene: .; abundance: many; CDR3aa: CASSLAEGSTQYF; CDR3nt: TGTGCCAGCAGCTTAGCGGAGGGTAGTACGCAGTATTTT
v_gene: TRBV6-5; j_gene: TRBJ2-1; d_gene: TRBD2; abundance: .; CDR3aa: CASSNSGGVDEQFF; CDR3nt: TGTGCCAGCAGCAATAGCGGGGGGGTCGATGAGCAGTTCTTC
v_gene: TRBV19; j_gene: TRBJ1-2; d_gene: .; abundance: few; CDR3aa: CASGRQDVYGYTF; CDR3nt: TGTGCCAGTGGAAGACAGGATGTCTATGGCTACACCTTC
v_gene: TRBV5-4; j_gene: TRBJ2-3; d_gene: .; abundance: few; CDR3aa: CASSWGPSDTQYF; CDR3nt: TGTGCCAGCAGCTGGGGGCCGTCAGATACGCAGTATTTT
v_gene: TRBV7-2; j_gene: TRBJ1-2; d_gene: .; abundance: .; CDR3aa: CASSWSQDGYTF; CDR3nt: TGTGCCAGCAGCTGGTCCCAGGATGGCTACACCTTC
v_gene: TRBV30; j_gene: TRBJ1-4; d_gene: TRBD1; abundance: few; CDR3aa: CAWRSPGQGAHREKLFF; CDR3nt: TGTGCCTGGAGATCCCCGGGACAGGGGGCGCATCGGGAAAAACTGTTTTTT
v_gene: TRBV6-5; j_gene: TRBJ2-3; d_gene: TRBD1; abundance: .; CDR3aa: CASSPGQGTTDTQYF; CDR3nt: TGTGCCAGCAGTCCCGGACAGGGGACCACAGATACGCAGTATTTT
v_gene: TRBV9; j_gene: TRBJ2-7; d_gene: .; abundance: few; CDR3aa: CASSVATGTTYEQYF; CDR3nt: TGTGCCAGCAGCGTAGCTACAGGGACTACCTACGAGCAGTACTTC
v_gene: TRBV5-1; j_gene: TRBJ2-3; d_gene: .; abundance: few; CDR3aa: CASSVTGDTQYF; CDR3nt: TGCGCCAGCAGCGTGACAGGAGATACGCAGTATTTT
v_gene: TRBV6-5; j_gene: TRBJ1-5; d_gene: TRBD1; abundance: many; CDR3aa: CASSRQGPDQPQHF; CDR3nt: TGTGCCAGCAGCCGACAGGGACCAGATCAGCCCCAGCATTTT
v_gene: TRBV18; j_gene: TRBJ2-3; d_gene: .; abundance: few; CDR3aa: CASSQRTSTDTQYF; CDR3nt: TGTGCCAGCTCGCAGCGGACTAGCACAGATACGCAGTATTTT
v_gene: TRBV7-9; j_gene: TRBJ1-2; d_gene: TRBD1; abundance: many; CDR3aa: CASSSAGTGKNYGYTF; CDR3nt: TGTGCCAGCAGCTCCGCCGGGACAGGGAAAAACTATGGCTACACCTTC
v_gene: TRBV30; j_gene: TRBJ2-5; d_gene: TRBD2; abundance: few; CDR3aa: CAWSHGLAGGQETQYF; CDR3nt: TGTGCCTGGAGCCACGGACTAGCGGGGGGGCAAGAGACCCAGTACTTC
v_gene: TRBV7-2; j_gene: TRBJ2-7; d_gene: .; abundance: few; CDR3aa: CASSGAGRVRYEQYF; CDR3nt: TGTGCCAGCAGCGGAGCCGGCAGGGTCCGGTACGAGCAGTACTTC
v_gene: TRBV27; j_gene: TRBJ2-7; d_gene: .; abundance: many; CDR3aa: CASSLSGFEYEQYF; CDR3nt: TGTGCCAGCAGTTTATCCGGTTTTGAATACGAGCAGTACTTC
v_gene: TRBV6-5; j_gene: TRBJ2-3; d_gene: TRBD2; abundance: few; CDR3aa: CASSYSRGGRADTQYF; CDR3nt: TGTGCCAGCAGTTACTCGCGGGGGGGCAGGGCAGATACGCAGTATTTT
v_gene: TRBV5-4; j_gene: TRBJ2-1; d_gene: .; abundance: .; CDR3aa: CASSLDRLNYNEQFF; CDR3nt: TGTGCCAGCAGCTTGGATCGGTTGAACTACAATGAGCAGTTCTTC
v_gene: TRBV19; j_gene: TRBJ2-6; d_gene: .; abundance: .; CDR3aa: CASSIAYSEAGVALTF; CDR3nt: TGTGCCAGTAGTATAGCCTATTCGGAGGCAGGAGTAGCCCTGACTTTC
v_gene: TRBV7-8; j_gene: TRBJ2-4; d_gene: TRBD1; abundance: few; CDR3aa: CASSPFPGGETKNIQYF; CDR3nt: TGTGCCAGCAGCCCCTTCCCAGGGGGTGAAACCAAAAACATTCAGTACTTC
v_gene: TRBV5-1; j_gene: TRBJ1-6; d_gene: .; abundance: .; CDR3aa: CASSLRQGGDSPLHF; CDR3nt: TGCGCCAGCAGCTTAAGGCAGGGTGGTGACTCACCCCTCCACTTT
v_gene: TRBV19; j_gene: TRBJ1-5; d_gene: .; abundance: .; CDR3aa: CASSITGPQPQHF; CDR3nt: TGTGCCAGTAGTATAACAGGCCCTCAGCCCCAGCATTTT
v_gene: TRBV11-2; j_gene: TRBJ2-5; d_gene: .; abundance: few; CDR3aa: CASSYKTDSFQETQYF; CDR3nt: TGTGCCAGCAGCTACAAGACGGACAGTTTCCAAGAGACCCAGTACTTC
v_gene: TRBV11-2; j_gene: TRBJ2-3; d_gene: TRBD2; abundance: few; CDR3aa: CASSLGVGAGGFTDTQYF; CDR3nt: TGTGCCAGCAGCTTAGGAGTCGGAGCGGGGGGGTTCACAGATACGCAGTATTTT
v_gene: TRBV4-3; j_gene: TRBJ1-6; d_gene: .; abundance: few; CDR3aa: CASSQDRRSSYNSPLHF; CDR3nt: TGCGCCAGCAGCCAAGATCGACGGAGCTCCTATAATTCACCCCTCCACTTT
v_gene: TRBV5-1; j_gene: TRBJ2-5; d_gene: TRBD1; abundance: few; CDR3aa: CASSGQGAAQTQYF; CDR3nt: TGCGCCAGCAGCGGGCAGGGGGCGGCCCAGACCCAGTACTTC
v_gene: TRBV5-4; j_gene: TRBJ2-5; d_gene: TRBD1; abundance: few; CDR3aa: CASSRTAGTGGETQYF; CDR3nt: TGTGCCAGCAGCCGCACCGCCGGGACAGGGGGAGAGACCCAGTACTTC
v_gene: TRBV9; j_gene: TRBJ2-3; d_gene: TRBD2; abundance: .; CDR3aa: CASSVADLAGSTSTDTQYF; CDR3nt: TGTGCCAGCAGCGTAGCTGACTTAGCGGGCAGCACTAGCACAGATACGCAGTATTTT
v_gene: TRBV28; j_gene: TRBJ1-5; d_gene: .; abundance: few; CDR3aa: CASRRTAQSNQPQHF; CDR3nt: TGTGCCAGCAGAAGGACAGCCCAGAGCAATCAGCCCCAGCATTTT